This entry features one TCR beta chain sequence. TCRdb independently ran MiXCR on the RT-PCR reads; one entry per CDR3 protein. The repertoire consists of about 150,000 distinct CDR3 sequences, with approximately 22% occurring once and the leading ten covering 25% to 30%. The V and J ends lost 0 bases and 1 base respectively, with 6 bases between them. There are 15 residues in the CDR3. Germline CDR1 is KGHDR and CDR2 is SFDVKD. These data come from a study of patients and donors after allogeneic stem cell transplantation. The origin of this receptor is a human donor who was either an allogeneic HSCT recipient or a stem cell or donor lymphocyte infusion donor (not recorded which). It is not recorded whose cells these are; they may come from a transplant donor. Source material: blood, either unsorted or a sorted T cell fraction (not recorded which). This chain joins TRBV24-1 and TRBJ2-1, with no clear D. The CDR3 DNA reads TGTGCCACCAGTGATTTGGAAGTATCCTACAATGAGCAGTTCTTC. This translates into CATSDLEVSYNEQFF.